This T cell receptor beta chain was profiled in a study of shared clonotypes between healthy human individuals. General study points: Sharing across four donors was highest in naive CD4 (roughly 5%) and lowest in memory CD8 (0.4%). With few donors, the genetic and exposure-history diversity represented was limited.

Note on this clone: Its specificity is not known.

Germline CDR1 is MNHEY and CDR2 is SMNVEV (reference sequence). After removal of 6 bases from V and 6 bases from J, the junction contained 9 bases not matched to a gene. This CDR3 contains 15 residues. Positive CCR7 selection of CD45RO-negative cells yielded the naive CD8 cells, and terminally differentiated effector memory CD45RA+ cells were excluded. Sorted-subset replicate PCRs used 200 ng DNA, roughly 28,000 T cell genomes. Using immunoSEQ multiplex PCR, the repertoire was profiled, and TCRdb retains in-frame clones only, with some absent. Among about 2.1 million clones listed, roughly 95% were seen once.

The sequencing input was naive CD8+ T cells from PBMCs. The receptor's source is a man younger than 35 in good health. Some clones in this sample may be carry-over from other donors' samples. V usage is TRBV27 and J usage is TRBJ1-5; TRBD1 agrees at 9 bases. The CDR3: CASSQDRGVGQPQHF. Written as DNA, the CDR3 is TGTGCCAGCAGCCAGGACAGGGGTGTGGGTCAGCCCCAGCATTTT.